This TCR beta chain comes out of a study of blood T cells in healthy people across ages. PCR was performed a second time for roughly 7 to 11 cycles using a sample-barcoded 5' primer and a J-beta primer mix. TCRdb used MiXCR to reprocess the 5' RACE reads, holding one entry per CDR3 protein. This table holds about a million distinct CDR3 sequences, 48% found once. This clonotype was detected ten times or more. The CDR3 runs to 15 residues. Looked up from germline, CDR1 is SEHNR and CDR2 is FQNEAQ (reference sequence). Germline trimming cut 4 bases from V and 0 bases from J; bases unmatched to any gene: 2.

The sample was blood. The sequence was collected from a man aged 25 to 40 in good health. The chain uses TRBV7-9 and TRBJ2-5; 10 positions match TRBD1. CDR3: CASSWGTGDQETQYF. The CDR3 DNA reads as TGTGCCAGCAGCTGGGGGACAGGGGACCAAGAGACCCAGTACTTC.